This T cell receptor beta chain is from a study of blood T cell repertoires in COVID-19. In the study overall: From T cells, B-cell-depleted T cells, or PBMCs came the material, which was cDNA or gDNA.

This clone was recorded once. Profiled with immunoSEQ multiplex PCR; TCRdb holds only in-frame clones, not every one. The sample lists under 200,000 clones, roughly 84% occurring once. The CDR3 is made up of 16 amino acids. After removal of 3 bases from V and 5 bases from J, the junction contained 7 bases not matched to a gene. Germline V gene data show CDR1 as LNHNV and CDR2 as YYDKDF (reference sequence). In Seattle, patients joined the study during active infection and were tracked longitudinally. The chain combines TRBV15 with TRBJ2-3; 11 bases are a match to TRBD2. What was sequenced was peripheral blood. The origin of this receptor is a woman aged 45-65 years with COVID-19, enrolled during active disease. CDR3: CATSRRSGGAVDTQYF. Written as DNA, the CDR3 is TGTGCCACCAGCAGGCGTAGCGGGGGGGCTGTAGATACGCAGTATTTT.